The rows below give T cell receptor beta chains drawn from one sample of a study of cytomegalovirus exposure and HLA in healthy donors. TCRdb's table, derived via immunoSEQ multiplex PCR, lists solely in-frame clones and lacks some. This sample carries about 76,000 clones, around 66% of them seen once, and the ten largest clones take roughly 4.9%. The sequencing sample was made of PBMCs. The receptors derive from a man aged 55 to 70 in good health and CMV-seropositive. Both conserved end residues are part of each CDR3. Fields, in order: D gene, clone size, J gene, V gene, CDR3 DNA, CDR3 protein. A D gene is named only where the DNA matches it firmly. Part of the rows lack a size; the others show once, few, many or a class for expanded clones.

TRBD2	NA	TRBJ2-3	TRBV30	TGTGCCTGGAGTGTACAGGGTAGCAGCGGGAGGGCCGGTACAGATACGCAGTATTTT	CAWSVQGSSGRAGTDTQYF
NA	NA	TRBJ1-6	TRBV6-1	TGTGCCAGCAGTGAAGCACTTCCTCCCCTCCACTTT	CASSEALPPLHF
TRBD2	NA	TRBJ2-1	TRBV7-3	TGTGCCAGCAGCTTAGGTCCCCCAGCGGGAGGGCAGAATGAGCAGTTCTTC	CASSLGPPAGGQNEQFF
NA	few	TRBJ1-2	TRBV7-9	TGTTCCAGCAGCCCGCCGATGCAGGCGGGATCCCTCTATGGCTACACCTTC	CSSSPPMQAGSLYGYTF
TRBD2	NA	TRBJ2-5	TRBV7-6	TGTGCCAGCAGCTTAGCCACTATCGGGGGGGAGCAGTACTTC	CASSLATIGGEQYF
NA	NA	TRBJ2-1	TRBV7-5	TGTGCCAGTCCAACGTATCGGGGGGCACTCAATGAGCAGTTCTTC	CASPTYRGALNEQFF
NA	NA	TRBJ2-1	TRBV5-1	TGCGCCAGCAGCGATGGAACAGGGAGCCACAATGAGCAGTTCTTC	CASSDGTGSHNEQFF
TRBD1	NA	TRBJ1-1	TRBV29-1	TGCAGCACCCGACAGGGGGCGAGGGAAGCTTTCTTT	CSTRQGAREAFF
NA	NA	TRBJ1-1	TRBV7-9	TGTGCCAGCAGCTTAGTGCGGGAAGCTTTCTTT	CASSLVREAFF
NA	few	TRBJ2-3	TRBV11-2	TGTGCCAGCAGTTCAGTAGGGGGTAGGGGTGATACGCAGTATTTT	CASSSVGGRGDTQYF
TRBD1	NA	TRBJ1-2	TRBV5-1	TGCGCCAGCAGCTTGGCAGGGGGCGGCTACACCTTC	CASSLAGGGYTF
NA	few	TRBJ2-5	TRBV6-1	TGTGCCAGCAGTGAAGCGTCAGACCAGTACTTC	CASSEASDQYF
NA	NA	TRBJ1-1	TRBV10-1	TGCGCCAGCAGTGAGTCCACAGGGAACACTGAAGCTTTCTTT	CASSESTGNTEAFF
TRBD2	NA	TRBJ2-5	TRBV6-4	TGTGCCAGCAGTGACGGACTAGCGGGGGCCATTACCCAGTACTTC	CASSDGLAGAITQYF
TRBD1	NA	TRBJ1-5	TRBV28	TGTGCCAGCAGCTCCGGACAGGAGGGCACCCAGCATTTT	CASSSGQEGTQHF
NA	few	TRBJ2-2	TRBV6-4	TGTGCCAGCAGTGAAGCCAACACCGGGGAGCTGTTTTTT	CASSEANTGELFF
TRBD1	NA	TRBJ2-5	TRBV7-2	TGTGCCAGCAGCAAGGACAGGGGACAAGAGACCCAGTACTTC	CASSKDRGQETQYF
NA	NA	TRBJ2-7	TRBV7-8	TGTGCCTCCTATACTTCTTCCTACGAGCAGTACTTC	CASYTSSYEQYF
TRBD1	NA	TRBJ2-7	TRBV30	TGTGCCTGGAGATATACAGGGGTCGAGTACTTC	CAWRYTGVEYF
NA	few	TRBJ2-7	TRBV6-1	TGTGCCAGCAGTGAAATCTGGGGGCGTAAGCAGTACTTC	CASSEIWGRKQYF
TRBD1	NA	TRBJ1-2	TRBV6-1	TGTGCCAGCAGTGAAGCAAGACAGGGAGGCAGCTATGGCTACACCTTC	CASSEARQGGSYGYTF
NA	NA	TRBJ1-3	TRBV18	TGTGCCAGCTCACCGTACGTGAGCTCTGGAAACACCATATATTTT	CASSPYVSSGNTIYF
TRBD1	NA	TRBJ2-5	TRBV6-6	TGTGCCAGCAGTTTCAGGGACAGACAAGAGACCCAGTACTTC	CASSFRDRQETQYF
TRBD1	NA	TRBJ1-5	TRBV18	TGTGCCAGCTCACCTGGACAGGGATGGAATCAGCCCCAGCATTTT	CASSPGQGWNQPQHF
TRBD1	NA	TRBJ2-5	TRBV6-9	TGTGCCAGCAGAAAAAGGGGGCAGGGGACCCAGTACTTC	CASRKRGQGTQYF
NA	NA	TRBJ2-3	TRBV6-4	TGTGCCAGCAGTGACTCTTACGGGCTAGCGTCCACGCAGTATTTT	CASSDSYGLASTQYF
NA	NA	TRBJ1-1	TRBV2	TGTGCCAGCCCTGGTAGTGGTCCCAACACTGAAGCTTTCTTT	CASPGSGPNTEAFF
TRBD1	NA	TRBJ2-6	TRBV29-1	TGCAGCGTTCACCAGGGGGCGGGGACTGGGGCCAACGTCCTGACTTTC	CSVHQGAGTGANVLTF
NA	NA	TRBJ2-1	TRBV11-1	TGTGCCAGCAGCTTAGAAGGCGGGCCAGAAGATAATGAGCAGTTCTTC	CASSLEGGPEDNEQFF
NA	NA	TRBJ2-7	TRBV11-2	TGTGCCAGCAGCCGATATGGAGGGCTAAGCTCCTACGAGCAGTACTTC	CASSRYGGLSSYEQYF
TRBD2	NA	TRBJ2-5	TRBV19	TGTGCCAGTAGCGAAGGTCGGGAGGAAGAGACCCAGTACTTC	CASSEGREEETQYF
NA	NA	TRBJ2-5	TRBV7-6	TGTGCCAGCAGCTTAGTGTCGGGCCAAGAGACCCAGTACTTC	CASSLVSGQETQYF
NA	NA	TRBJ1-5	TRBV7-2	TGTGCCAGCAGCTTAAGGGAGGCGGGGCCTATGGGCAATCAGCCCCAGCATTTT	CASSLREAGPMGNQPQHF
NA	NA	TRBJ2-7	TRBV28	TGTGCCAGCAGTCCCCCAGGGGGGAGGACCTACGAGCAGTACTTC	CASSPPGGRTYEQYF
TRBD2	few	TRBJ2-1	TRBV28	TGTGCCAGCAGTTTAGTCTCGGGAGGGCCCCCCAATGAGCAGTTCTTC	CASSLVSGGPPNEQFF
TRBD1	NA	TRBJ1-2	TRBV7-9	TGTGCCAGCAGCTTGGGACAGAATAACTATGGCTACACCTTC	CASSLGQNNYGYTF
NA	few	TRBJ2-3	TRBV29-1	TGCAGCGCCGCGCAGGGGCGGAGCACAGATACGCAGTATTTT	CSAAQGRSTDTQYF
TRBD2	NA	TRBJ2-1	TRBV30	TGTGCCTGGAAGGGTTGGCGGGAGGGCGCCTTAACCTACAATGAGCAGTTCTTC	CAWKGWREGALTYNEQFF
NA	NA	TRBJ2-2	TRBV4-3	TGCGCCAGCAGCCAAGAAAAGGGACATTTCGAGCTGTTTTTT	CASSQEKGHFELFF
TRBD1	NA	TRBJ2-2	TRBV11-3	TGTGCCAGCAGTCCGCCGGGACAGGCATCCGGGGAGCTGTTTTTT	CASSPPGQASGELFF
NA	NA	TRBJ1-1	TRBV28	TGTGCCAGCAGCCGTCGCAGGGTAGGGACTGAAGCTTTCTTT	CASSRRRVGTEAFF
NA	NA	TRBJ2-7	TRBV27	TGTGCCAGCAGTTTAGTTAGCTCACACATCTACGAGCAGTACTTC	CASSLVSSHIYEQYF
TRBD1	NA	TRBJ2-1	TRBV7-9	TGTGCCAGCAGCTTGAACGTGGTACAGGGGGAGCAGTTCTTC	CASSLNVVQGEQFF
NA	NA	TRBJ1-2	TRBV18	TGTGCCAGCTCACCAATACAGGACTATGGCTACACCTTC	CASSPIQDYGYTF